These 27 T cell receptor beta chains were sequenced from one sample in a study of T cells in narcolepsy. Sequenced by immunoSEQ multiplex PCR; TCRdb stores in-frame clones only, minus some. The table shows fewer than 35,000 clones, with more than 80% occurring only once. Material: CD45RA- memory CD4+ T cells from PBMCs. The receptors were sampled from a human donor with narcolepsy.

The CDR3 region is CASSLAVNTEAFF. CDR3 bases: TGTGCCAGCAGTTTAGCAGTTAACACTGAAGCTTTCTTT. The chain uses TRBV6-6 and TRBJ1-1, with D uncertain. CDR3 length: 13 residues. V was trimmed by 4 bases and J by 2 bases, leaving 8 bases between them. Germline V gene sequence: CDR1 MNHNY, CDR2 SVGAGI (reference sequence).

V is TRBV7-2 and J is TRBJ2-1; D may be TRBD2 (5 bases). Germline V gives CDR1 SGHTA, CDR2 FQGNSA. V lost 5 bases and J lost 5, with 13 bases in between. The CDR3 sequence is 14 residues long. This CDR3 reads CASSPQAVNNEQFF. The CDR3 DNA is TGTGCCAGCAGCCCGCAAGCGGTGAACAATGAGCAGTTCTTC.

The chain has TRBV6-6 and TRBJ2-1, with TRBD2 identical over 9 bases. CDR1 MNHNY and CDR2 SVGAGI come from the germline V gene (reference sequence). The CDR3 runs 15 residues. After removal of 4 bases from V and 6 bases from J, the junction contained 7 bases not matched to a gene. The CDR3 DNA follows: TGTGCCAGCAGTTTTCCCGGGACTAGCTTCAATGAGCAGTTCTTC. Translating gives CASSFPGTSFNEQFF.

The V gene is TRBV9, the J gene TRBJ1-1, with TRBD1 identical over 8 bases. Germline V gene sequence: CDR1 SGDLS, CDR2 YYNGEE. The CDR3 is made up of 15 amino acids. Losses at the gene ends were 4 bases for V and 2 bases for J; bases not matched to a gene: 7. DNA for the CDR3: TGTGCCAGCAGCCCTATGACAGGGGCTAACACTGAAGCTTTCTTT. Translation: CASSPMTGANTEAFF.

The chain employs TRBV7-3 and TRBJ2-2; D call uncertain. CDR1 is SGHTA, CDR2 FQGTGA, per germline. The V and J ends lost 0 bases and 0 bases respectively, with 11 bases between them. CDR3 length equals 17 residues. CDR3 nucleotide sequence: TGTGCCAGCAGCTTAACAGGTTTCAGTACGAACACCGGGGAGCTGTTTTTT. Protein product: CASSLTGFSTNTGELFF.

The chain uses TRBV5-6 and TRBJ1-1; D is possibly TRBD1 (6 bases). The germline V and J ends were trimmed by 3 bases and 3 bases, with 12 bases remaining between them. Germline CDR1 SGHDT, CDR2 YYEEEE. This CDR3 region has 14 residues. The CDR3 spells CASSYTDRHTEAFF. In nucleotides, the CDR3 is TGTGCCAGCAGCTACACAGACAGGCACACTGAAGCTTTCTTT.

The chain joins TRBV7-9 to TRBJ1-2; no reliable D call. The V end was cut by 1 base, the J end by 2 bases, with 8 bases between. Per germline, CDR1 SEHNR and CDR2 FQNEAQ (reference sequence). The CDR3 sequence is 14 residues long. For the CDR3, the DNA is TGTGCCAGCAGCTTAGAGAGCAGAAACTATGGCTACACCTTC. It codes for CASSLESRNYGYTF.

The CDR3 region is CASREGQINYGYTF. In nucleotides, the CDR3 is TGTGCCAGCAGGGAGGGACAGATTAACTATGGCTACACCTTC. The rearrangement uses TRBV6-5 and TRBJ1-2, with 7 positions matching TRBD1. Germline CDR1 MNHEY, CDR2 SVGAGI. After removal of 6 bases from V and 1 base from J, the junction contained 5 bases not matched to a gene. The CDR3 totals 14 residues.

V usage is TRBV30 and J usage is TRBJ2-5, with TRBD2 matching 7 bases. Germline CDR1 and CDR2: GTSNPN and SVGIG (reference sequence). The CDR3 runs 13 residues. With V trimmed by 5 bases and J by 2 bases, 5 bases remained unmatched. The CDR3 sequence is CAWDPGGQETQYF. The CDR3 DNA sequence: TGTGCCTGGGATCCGGGGGGACAAGAGACCCAGTACTTC.

This chain connects TRBV7-2 to TRBJ2-2, with 7 bases identical to TRBD2. The CDR3 has 15 residues. Trimming removed 8 bases from V and 0 bases from J; junction bases left unmatched: 6. Germline CDR1 SGHTA, CDR2 FQGNSA. The CDR3 nucleotides read TGTGCCAGCTTTCGGGGGACTACGAACACCGGGGAGCTGTTTTTT. Encoded protein: CASFRGTTNTGELFF.

The rearrangement joins TRBV9 to TRBJ1-3; TRBD1 agrees at 7 bases. CDR1 and CDR2 from the germline V gene are SGDLS and YYNGEE. This CDR3 comprises 14 residues. J was trimmed by 4 bases and V by 4 bases; bases with no gene match: 5. The CDR3 nucleotides are TGTGCCAGCAGCCCAGGGGGGGCCGGAAACACCATATATTTT. It translates to CASSPGGAGNTIYF.

This chain joins TRBV7-2 and TRBJ2-5, with 14 bases aligning to TRBD2. The CDR3 runs 18 residues. The junction had 13 bases not matched to a gene; V was cut back by 5 bases and J by 5 bases. Germline values: CDR1 SGHTA, CDR2 FQGNSA. Here the CDR3 DNA reads TGTGCCAGCAGCGGTAGACTAGCGGGGGGGCCGAAGGATGAGACCCAGTACTTC. This sequence encodes CASSGRLAGGPKDETQYF.

The chain joins TRBV30 to TRBJ1-1; D is ambiguous. This CDR3 has 13 amino acids. From germline, CDR1 is GTSNPN and CDR2 SVGIG (reference sequence). Trimming removed 2 bases from V and 7 bases from J, with 14 bases in between. The CDR3 DNA is TGTGCCTGGAGTAGTGGCACGAGAGTTGAAGCTTTCTTT. Translating gives CAWSSGTRVEAFF.

This chain links TRBV5-8 with TRBJ2-1; 9 bases align to TRBD1. The junction had 6 bases not matched to a gene; V was cut back by 3 bases and J by 5 bases. The CDR3 loop spans 15 amino acids. Germline CDR1 reads SGHTS; CDR2 reads YDEGEE. CDR3 amino acids: CASSWGTGINNEQFF. The CDR3 DNA is TGTGCCAGCAGCTGGGGGACAGGGATAAACAATGAGCAGTTCTTC. The full variable domain, its missing parts supplied by reference TRBV5-8 and TRBJ2-1, is EAGVTQSPTHLIKTRGQQATLRCSPISGHTSVYWYQQALGLGLQFLLWYDEGEERNRGNFPPRFSGRQFPNYSSELNVNALELEDSALYLCASSWGTGINNEQFFGPGTRLTVL.

V usage is TRBV6-5 and J usage is TRBJ1-5, with 7 bases that match TRBD1. CDR1 MNHEY and CDR2 SVGAGI come from the germline V gene. The CDR3 sequence is 14 residues long. Trimming cost V 2 bases and J 5 bases; bases outside gene matches: 3. CDR3 region: CASSYDRADQPQHF. Written as DNA, the CDR3 is TGTGCCAGCAGTTACGACAGGGCGGATCAGCCCCAGCATTTT.

The chain couples TRBV11-3 to TRBJ2-2; no clear D gene. Trimming removed 1 base at V and 9 bases at J, with 9 bases between. The germline V gene has CDR1 SGHNT and CDR2 YENEEA. CDR3 size: 13 residues. The CDR3 coding sequence is TGTGCCAGCAGCTTAGGGGTAACCCGGGAGCTGTTTTTT. This translates into CASSLGVTRELFF.

The chain employs TRBV2 and TRBJ1-6; D may be TRBD1 (5 bases). The CDR3 covers 13 residues. Per the germline V gene, CDR1 is SNHLY and CDR2 is FYNNEI. The V end lost 7 bases, the J end lost 9 bases, and 13 bases lay between the germline ends. CDR3 sequence: CASTGGISSPLHF. The CDR3 nucleotides are TGTGCCAGCACGGGGGGAATAAGTTCACCCCTCCACTTT.

This chain uses TRBV7-8 with TRBJ2-3; 10 positions match TRBD2. V shed 5 bases and J 2 bases; nucleotides not matched to a gene: 7. CDR3 length: 16 amino acids. Germline loops: CDR1 SGHVS, CDR2 FQNEAQ. CDR3 amino acids: CASSTRTSGFTDTQYF. CDR3 coding DNA: TGTGCCAGCAGCACCCGGACTAGCGGCTTCACAGATACGCAGTATTTT.

By share of the sample, this clone is medium-sized. The V call is TRBV5-1, the J call TRBJ2-7, with 13 bases that match TRBD2. Germline CDR1 is SGHRS and CDR2 is YFSETQ. The ends lost 7 bases at V and 2 bases at J; junction bases unmatched: 9. The CDR3 length is 16 residues. CDR3 in amino acids: CASARTSGGLTYEQYF. CDR3 coding DNA: TGCGCCAGCGCCAGGACTAGCGGGGGCCTGACCTACGAGCAGTACTTC.

The chain uses TRBV7-9 and TRBJ2-7; perhaps D is TRBD1 or TRBD2 (5 bases each). The CDR3 loop spans 14 amino acids. Between the trimmed V and J ends, which lost 5 bases and 2 bases, there was a span of 13 bases. From germline, CDR1 is SEHNR and CDR2 FQNEAQ (reference sequence). CDR3 DNA sequence: TGTGCCAGCAGCGCCGGGGCCACGACCTACGAGCAGTACTTC. It is translated as CASSAGATTYEQYF.

This chain joins TRBV28 and TRBJ2-3; 8 bases agree with TRBD1. Looked up from germline, CDR1 is MDHEN and CDR2 is SYDVKM. Unmatched junction bases numbered 14, after V lost 7 bases and J lost 2 bases. The CDR3 spans 17 residues. Here the CDR3 reads CASTARRTGRITDTQYF. CDR3 DNA sequence: TGTGCCAGCACAGCGAGAAGGACAGGGCGCATCACAGATACGCAGTATTTT.

The gene calls are TRBV28 and TRBJ2-3; 8 nucleotides align to TRBD2. Germline lookup yields CDR1 MDHEN and CDR2 SYDVKM. The CDR3 length is 14 residues. Trimming took 2 bases from V and 5 from J; bases not matched to a gene: 3. Here the CDR3 reads CASSLPRGGDTQYF. Written as DNA, the CDR3 is TGTGCCAGCAGTTTACCACGGGGGGGAGATACGCAGTATTTT.

This clone was found once. This sequence joins TRBV5-1 and TRBJ1-2; tentative D call: TRBD1 (5 bases). The germline CDR1 and CDR2 sequences are SGHRS and YFSETQ. V dropped 4 bases and J dropped 6 bases, with 10 bases sitting between them. The CDR3 is made up of 12 amino acids. The CDR3 sequence: CASSTTTDGYTF. CDR3 bases: TGCGCCAGCAGCACCACGACAGATGGCTACACCTTC. The whole variable domain, filled in from reference TRBV5-1 and TRBJ1-2, reads KAGVTQTPRYLIKTRGQQVTLSCSPISGHRSVSWYQQTPGQGLQFLFEYFSETQRNKGNFPGRFSGRQFSNSRSEMNVSTLELGDSALYLCASSTTTDGYTFGSGTRLTVV.

The J gene is TRBJ2-3, the V gene TRBV13; 9 bases map to TRBD2. The CDR3 is 16 residues long. Germline V lookup: CDR1 PRHDT, CDR2 FYEKMQ (reference sequence). Unmatched junction bases numbered 11, after V lost 5 bases and J lost 5 bases. The CDR3 DNA reads as TGTGCCAGCAGCCAAGGGCGGGGGGGCCGAGTAGATACGCAGTATTTT. Amino acids: CASSQGRGGRVDTQYF.

This clone showed up just once. V gene TRBV5-1 combines with J gene TRBJ1-6, with TRBD1 as a possible D gene (5 bases). Per germline, CDR1 SGHRS and CDR2 YFSETQ. Trimming removed 4 bases from V and 9 bases from J, with 17 bases in between. The length of the CDR3 is 15 residues. CDR3 amino acids: CASSPEGRLSSPLHF. The CDR3 region has the DNA TGCGCCAGCAGCCCGGAGGGACGGCTTAGTTCACCCCTCCACTTT.

The CDR3 loop reads CAISDPDRGGQPQHF. Here the CDR3 DNA reads TGTGCCATCAGTGACCCTGACAGGGGCGGACAGCCCCAGCATTTT. The chain joins TRBV10-3 to TRBJ1-5; 8 bases line up with TRBD1. CDR1 ENHRY and CDR2 SYGVKD come from the germline V gene. V was pared by 3 bases and J by 7 bases, with 8 bases of the junction left unmatched. CDR3 length: 15 residues.

The gene calls are TRBV4-2 and TRBJ1-1, with TRBD1 matching 8 bases. V shed 4 bases, J shed 6 bases, and the junction held 10 bases outside the gene matches. Per the germline V gene, CDR1 is LGHNA and CDR2 is YNFKEQ. The CDR3 consists of 15 residues. CDR3 in DNA: TGTGCCAGCAGCCGATACCTGACAGGGGATCCTGAAGCTTTCTTT. This encodes CASSRYLTGDPEAFF.